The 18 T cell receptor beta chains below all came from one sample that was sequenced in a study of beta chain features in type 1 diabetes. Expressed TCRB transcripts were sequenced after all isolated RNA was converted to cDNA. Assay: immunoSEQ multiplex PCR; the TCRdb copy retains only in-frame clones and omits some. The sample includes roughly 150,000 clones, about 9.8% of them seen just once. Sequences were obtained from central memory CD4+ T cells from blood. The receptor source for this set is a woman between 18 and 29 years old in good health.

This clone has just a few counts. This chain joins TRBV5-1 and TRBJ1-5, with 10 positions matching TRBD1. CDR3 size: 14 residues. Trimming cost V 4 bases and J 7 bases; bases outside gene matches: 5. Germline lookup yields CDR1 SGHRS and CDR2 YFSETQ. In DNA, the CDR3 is TGCGCCAGCAGCCCGGGACAGGGGTTCCAGCCCCAGCATTTT. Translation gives CASSPGQGFQPQHF.

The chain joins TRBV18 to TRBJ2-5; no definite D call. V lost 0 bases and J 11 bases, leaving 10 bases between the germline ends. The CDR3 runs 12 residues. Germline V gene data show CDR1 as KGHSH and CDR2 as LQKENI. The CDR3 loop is CASSPPSREQYF. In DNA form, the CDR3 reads TGTGCCAGCTCACCACCCTCCCGAGAGCAGTACTTC. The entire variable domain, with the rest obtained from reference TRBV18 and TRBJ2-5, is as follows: NAGVMQNPRHLVRRRGQEARLRCSPMKGHSHVYWYRQLPEEGLKFMVYLQKENIIDESGMPKERFSAEFPKEGPSILRIQQVVRGDSAAYFCASSPPSREQYFGPGTRLLVL.

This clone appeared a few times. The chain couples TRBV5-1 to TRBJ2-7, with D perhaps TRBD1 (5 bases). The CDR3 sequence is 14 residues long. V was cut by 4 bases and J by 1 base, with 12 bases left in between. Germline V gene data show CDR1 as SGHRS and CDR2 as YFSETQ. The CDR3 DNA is TGCGCCAGCAGCAACCCGACAGATTCCTACGAGCAGTACTTC. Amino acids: CASSNPTDSYEQYF.

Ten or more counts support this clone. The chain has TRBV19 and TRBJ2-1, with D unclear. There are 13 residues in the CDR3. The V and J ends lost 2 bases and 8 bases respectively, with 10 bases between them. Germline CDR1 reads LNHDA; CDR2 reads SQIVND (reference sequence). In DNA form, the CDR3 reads TGTGCCAGTAGTATACAACTCAGCGATGAGCAGTTCTTC. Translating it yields CASSIQLSDEQFF.

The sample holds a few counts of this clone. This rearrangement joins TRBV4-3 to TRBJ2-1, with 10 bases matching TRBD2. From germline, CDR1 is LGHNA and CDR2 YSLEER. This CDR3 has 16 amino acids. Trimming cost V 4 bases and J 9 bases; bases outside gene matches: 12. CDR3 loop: CASSLLSGGGRSEQFF. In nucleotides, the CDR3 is TGCGCCAGCAGCCTCCTAAGCGGGGGGGGAAGGAGTGAGCAGTTCTTC.

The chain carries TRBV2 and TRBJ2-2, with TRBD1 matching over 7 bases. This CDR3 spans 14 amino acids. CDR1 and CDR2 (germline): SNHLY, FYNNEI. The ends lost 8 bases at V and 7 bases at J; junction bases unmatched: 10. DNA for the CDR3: TGTGCCAGCGGCAGACAGGGTGCGAGCGGGGAGCTGTTTTTT. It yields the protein CASGRQGASGELFF.

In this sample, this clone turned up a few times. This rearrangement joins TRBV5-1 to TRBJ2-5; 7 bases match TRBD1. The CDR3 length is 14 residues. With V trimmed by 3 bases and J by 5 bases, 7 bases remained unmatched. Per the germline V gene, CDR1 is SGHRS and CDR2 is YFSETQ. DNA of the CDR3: TGCGCCAGCAGCTCACCGGACAGGAGGGAGACCCAGTACTTC. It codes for CASSSPDRRETQYF.

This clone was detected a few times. The CDR3 protein is CASSYGLYEQYF. In DNA, the CDR3 is TGTGCCAGCAGTTATGGACTATACGAGCAGTACTTC. This chain links TRBV6-6 with TRBJ2-7, with D maybe TRBD2 (6 bases). The CDR3 is made up of 12 amino acids. CDR1 is MNHNY and CDR2 is SVGAGI in the germline V gene (reference sequence). V was shortened by 3 bases and J by 4 bases, with 7 bases between the two germline ends.

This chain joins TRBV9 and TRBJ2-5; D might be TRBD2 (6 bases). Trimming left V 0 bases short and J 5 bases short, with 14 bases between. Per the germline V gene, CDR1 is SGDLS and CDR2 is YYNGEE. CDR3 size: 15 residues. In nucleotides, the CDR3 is TGTGCCAGCAGCGTAGGAGGGACTTCCCAGGAGACCCAGTACTTC. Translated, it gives CASSVGGTSQETQYF.

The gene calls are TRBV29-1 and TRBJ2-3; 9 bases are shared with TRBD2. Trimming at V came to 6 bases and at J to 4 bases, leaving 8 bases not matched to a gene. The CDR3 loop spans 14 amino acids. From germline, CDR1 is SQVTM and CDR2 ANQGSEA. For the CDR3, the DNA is TGCAGCGTACGCCCGGGACTAGCTGCAGATACGCAGTATTTT. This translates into CSVRPGLAADTQYF.

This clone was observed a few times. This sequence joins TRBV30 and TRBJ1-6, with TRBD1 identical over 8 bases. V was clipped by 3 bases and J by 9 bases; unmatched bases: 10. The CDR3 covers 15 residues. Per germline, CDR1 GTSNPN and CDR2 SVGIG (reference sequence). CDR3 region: CAWRALDRAVSPLHF. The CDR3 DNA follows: TGTGCCTGGAGGGCCTTGGACAGGGCTGTTTCACCCCTCCACTTT.

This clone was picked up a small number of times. The CDR3 DNA is TGTGCCAGCAGCTTAACGACTAGGACTGAAGCTTTCTTT. Translated, it gives CASSLTTRTEAFF. The genes are TRBV7-3 and TRBJ1-1; D gene ambiguous. This CDR3 has 13 residues. Deletions cut 0 bases from V and 5 bases from J, with 7 bases between. Per the germline V gene, CDR1 is SGHTA and CDR2 is FQGTGA.

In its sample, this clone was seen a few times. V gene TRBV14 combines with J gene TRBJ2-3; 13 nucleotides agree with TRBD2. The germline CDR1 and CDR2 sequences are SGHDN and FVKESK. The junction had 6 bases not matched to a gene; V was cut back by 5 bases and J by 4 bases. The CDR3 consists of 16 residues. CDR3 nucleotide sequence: TGTGCCAGCAGCTCCTGGACTAGCGGGAGATCAGATACGCAGTATTTT. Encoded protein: CASSSWTSGRSDTQYF.

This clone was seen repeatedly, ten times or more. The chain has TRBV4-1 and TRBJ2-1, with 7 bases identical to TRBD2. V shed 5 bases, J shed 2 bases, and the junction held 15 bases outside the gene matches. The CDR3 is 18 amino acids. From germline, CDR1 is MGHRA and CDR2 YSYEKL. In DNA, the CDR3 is TGCGCCAGCAGCAAAAGGTCAGCCCGGGAGGCCACCTACAATGAGCAGTTCTTC. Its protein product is CASSKRSAREATYNEQFF.

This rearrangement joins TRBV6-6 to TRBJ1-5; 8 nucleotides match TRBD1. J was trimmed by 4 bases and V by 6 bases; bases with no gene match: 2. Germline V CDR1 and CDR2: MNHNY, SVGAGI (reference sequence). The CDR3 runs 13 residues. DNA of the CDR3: TGTGCCAGCAGACAGGGGGAGAATCAGCCCCAGCATTTT. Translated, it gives CASRQGENQPQHF.

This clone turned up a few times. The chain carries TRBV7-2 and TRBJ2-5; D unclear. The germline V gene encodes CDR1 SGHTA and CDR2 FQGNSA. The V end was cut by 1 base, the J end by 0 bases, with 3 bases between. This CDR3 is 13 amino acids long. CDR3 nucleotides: TGTGCCAGCAGCTTAGACTACCAAGAGACCCAGTACTTC. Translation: CASSLDYQETQYF.

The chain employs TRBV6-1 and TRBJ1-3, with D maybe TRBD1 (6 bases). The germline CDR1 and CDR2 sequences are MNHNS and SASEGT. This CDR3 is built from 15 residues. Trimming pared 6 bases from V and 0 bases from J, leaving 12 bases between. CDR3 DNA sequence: TGTGCCAGCAGCAGACAGGAGAGCTCTGGAAACACCATATATTTT. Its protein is CASSRQESSGNTIYF.

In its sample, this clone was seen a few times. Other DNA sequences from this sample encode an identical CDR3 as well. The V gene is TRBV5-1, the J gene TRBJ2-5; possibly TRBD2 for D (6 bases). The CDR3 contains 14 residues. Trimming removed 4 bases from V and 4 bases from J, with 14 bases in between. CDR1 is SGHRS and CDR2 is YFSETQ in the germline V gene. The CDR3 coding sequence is TGCGCCAGCAGCCCCCAGGGAGCGGGAGAGACCCAGTACTTC. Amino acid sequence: CASSPQGAGETQYF.